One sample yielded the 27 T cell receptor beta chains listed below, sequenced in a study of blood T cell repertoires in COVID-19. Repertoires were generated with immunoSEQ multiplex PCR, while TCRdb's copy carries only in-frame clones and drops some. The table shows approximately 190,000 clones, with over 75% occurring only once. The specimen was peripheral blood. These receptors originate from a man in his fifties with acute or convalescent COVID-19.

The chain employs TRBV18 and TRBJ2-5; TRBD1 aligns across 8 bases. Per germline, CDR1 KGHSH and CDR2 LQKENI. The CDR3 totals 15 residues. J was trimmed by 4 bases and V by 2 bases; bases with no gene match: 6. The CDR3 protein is CASSPRTGTLETQYF. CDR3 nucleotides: TGTGCCAGCTCACCAAGGACAGGGACCCTAGAGACCCAGTACTTC. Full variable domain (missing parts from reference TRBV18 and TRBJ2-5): NAGVMQNPRHLVRRRGQEARLRCSPMKGHSHVYWYRQLPEEGLKFMVYLQKENIIDESGMPKERFSAEFPKEGPSILRIQQVVRGDSAAYFCASSPRTGTLETQYFGPGTRLLVL.

Here the CDR3 reads CASSHRDSSYEQYF. The CDR3, as DNA: TGTGCCAGCAGCCACAGGGACAGCTCCTACGAGCAGTACTTC. This chain uses TRBV4-2 with TRBJ2-7; 7 nucleotides match TRBD1. The CDR3 is 14 residues long. V shed 3 bases and J 0 bases; nucleotides not matched to a gene: 2. Looked up from germline, CDR1 is LGHNA and CDR2 is YNFKEQ.

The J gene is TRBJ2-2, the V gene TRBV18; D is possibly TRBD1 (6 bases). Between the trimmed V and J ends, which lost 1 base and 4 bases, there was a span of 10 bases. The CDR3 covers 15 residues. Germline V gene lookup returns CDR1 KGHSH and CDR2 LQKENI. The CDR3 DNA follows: TGTGCCAGCTCACCACGACAGGTATCCACCGGGGAGCTGTTTTTT. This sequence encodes CASSPRQVSTGELFF.

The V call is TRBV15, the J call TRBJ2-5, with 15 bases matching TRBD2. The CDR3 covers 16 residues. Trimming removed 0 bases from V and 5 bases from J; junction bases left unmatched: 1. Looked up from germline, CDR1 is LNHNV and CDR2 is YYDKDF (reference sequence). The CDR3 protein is CATSRDGTSGRETQYF. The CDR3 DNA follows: TGTGCCACCAGCAGAGATGGGACTAGCGGGAGGGAGACCCAGTACTTC.

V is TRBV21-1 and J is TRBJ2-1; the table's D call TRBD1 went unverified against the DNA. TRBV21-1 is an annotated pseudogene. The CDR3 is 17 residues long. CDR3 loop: CASSSTSGDRVYNEQFF. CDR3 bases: TGTGCCAGCAGCTCAACTAGTGGGGACAGGGTCTACAATGAGCAGTTCTTC.

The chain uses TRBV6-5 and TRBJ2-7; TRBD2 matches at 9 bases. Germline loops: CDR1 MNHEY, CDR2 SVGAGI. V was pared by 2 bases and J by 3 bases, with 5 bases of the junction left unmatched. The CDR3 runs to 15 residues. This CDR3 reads CASSYGAGGDYEQYF. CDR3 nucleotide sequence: TGTGCCAGCAGTTACGGGGCGGGAGGGGACTACGAGCAGTACTTC.

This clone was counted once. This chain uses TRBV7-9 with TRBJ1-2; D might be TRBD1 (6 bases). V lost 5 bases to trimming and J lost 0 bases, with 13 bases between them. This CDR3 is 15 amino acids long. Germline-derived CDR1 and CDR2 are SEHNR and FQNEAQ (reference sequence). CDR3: CASSVSTGTNYGYTF. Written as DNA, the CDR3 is TGTGCCAGCAGCGTCTCCACAGGGACTAACTATGGCTACACCTTC.

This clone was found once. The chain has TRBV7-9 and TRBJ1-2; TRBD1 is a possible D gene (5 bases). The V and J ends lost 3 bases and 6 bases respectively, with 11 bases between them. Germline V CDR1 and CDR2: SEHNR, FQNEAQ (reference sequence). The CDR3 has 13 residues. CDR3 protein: CASSFGRQNGYTF. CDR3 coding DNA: TGTGCCAGCAGCTTCGGGAGACAGAATGGCTACACCTTC.

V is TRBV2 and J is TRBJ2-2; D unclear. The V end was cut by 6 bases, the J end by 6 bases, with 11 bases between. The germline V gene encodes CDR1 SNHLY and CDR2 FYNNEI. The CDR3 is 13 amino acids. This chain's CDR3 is CASSAQVSGELFF. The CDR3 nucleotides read TGTGCCAGCAGCGCCCAGGTTTCCGGGGAGCTGTTTTTT.

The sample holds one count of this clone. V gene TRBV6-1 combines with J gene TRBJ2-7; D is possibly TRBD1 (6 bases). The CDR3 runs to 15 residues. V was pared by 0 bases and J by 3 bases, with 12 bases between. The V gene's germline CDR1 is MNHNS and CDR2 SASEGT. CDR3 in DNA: TGTGCCAGCAGTGAAGCGTTGGGGACAAGCTACGAGCAGTACTTC. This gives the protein CASSEALGTSYEQYF.

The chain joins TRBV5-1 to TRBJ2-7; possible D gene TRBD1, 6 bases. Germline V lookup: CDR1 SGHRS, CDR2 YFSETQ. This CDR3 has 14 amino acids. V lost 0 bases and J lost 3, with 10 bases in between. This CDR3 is CASSLAQGNYEQYF. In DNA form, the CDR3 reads TGCGCCAGCAGCTTGGCTCAGGGGAACTACGAGCAGTACTTC.

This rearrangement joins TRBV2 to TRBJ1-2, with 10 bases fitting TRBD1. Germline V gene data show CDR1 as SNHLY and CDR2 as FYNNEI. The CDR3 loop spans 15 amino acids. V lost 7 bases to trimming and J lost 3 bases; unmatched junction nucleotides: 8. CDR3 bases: TGTGCCAGCACCTGGACAGGGGGAACGTACTATGGCTACACCTTC. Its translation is CASTWTGGTYYGYTF.

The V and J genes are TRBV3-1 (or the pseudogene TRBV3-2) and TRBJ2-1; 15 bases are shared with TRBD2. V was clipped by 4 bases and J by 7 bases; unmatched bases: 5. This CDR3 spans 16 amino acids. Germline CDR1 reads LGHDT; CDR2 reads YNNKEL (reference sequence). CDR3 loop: CASSPPGTSGRNEQFF. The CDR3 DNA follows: TGTGCCAGCAGCCCTCCCGGGACTAGCGGGAGGAATGAGCAGTTCTTC.

CDR3 sequence: CASSANRGTDTQYF. The DNA for the CDR3 is TGTGCCAGCAGCGCAAACAGGGGTACAGATACGCAGTATTTT. This chain uses TRBV11-1 with TRBJ2-3; 7 bases line up with TRBD1. The CDR3 is 14 amino acids. Germline lookup yields CDR1 SGHAT and CDR2 FQDESV (reference sequence). V was clipped by 5 bases and J by 3 bases; unmatched bases: 5.

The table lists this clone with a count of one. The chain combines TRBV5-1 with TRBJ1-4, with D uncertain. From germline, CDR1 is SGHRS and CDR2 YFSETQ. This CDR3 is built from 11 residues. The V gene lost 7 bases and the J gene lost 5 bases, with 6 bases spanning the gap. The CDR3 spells CASRLNEKLFF. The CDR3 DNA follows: TGCGCCAGCCGACTAAATGAAAAACTGTTTTTT.

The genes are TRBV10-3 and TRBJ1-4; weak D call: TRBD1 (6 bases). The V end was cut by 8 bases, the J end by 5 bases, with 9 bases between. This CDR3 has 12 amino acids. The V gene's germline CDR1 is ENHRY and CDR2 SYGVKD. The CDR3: CAIGQGNEKLFF. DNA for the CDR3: TGTGCCATCGGGCAGGGGAATGAAAAACTGTTTTTT.

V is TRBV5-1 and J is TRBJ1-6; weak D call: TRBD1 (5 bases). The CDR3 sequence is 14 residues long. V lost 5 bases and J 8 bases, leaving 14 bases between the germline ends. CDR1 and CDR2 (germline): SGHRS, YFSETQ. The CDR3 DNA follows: TGCGCCAGCAGTAGTGGGGCTGCGGATTCACCCCTCCACTTT. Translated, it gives CASSSGAADSPLHF.

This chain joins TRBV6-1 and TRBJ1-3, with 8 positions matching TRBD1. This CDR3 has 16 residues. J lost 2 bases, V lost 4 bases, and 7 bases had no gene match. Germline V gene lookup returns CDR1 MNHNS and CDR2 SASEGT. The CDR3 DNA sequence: TGTGCCAGCAGTGCGACAGGGGTTCGGGCTGGAAACACCATATATTTT. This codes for CASSATGVRAGNTIYF.

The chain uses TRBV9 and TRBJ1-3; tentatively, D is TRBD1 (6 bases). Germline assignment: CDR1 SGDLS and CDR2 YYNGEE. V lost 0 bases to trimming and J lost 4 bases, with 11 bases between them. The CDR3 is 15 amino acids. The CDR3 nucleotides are TGTGCCAGCAGCGTAGAAGGGACACTCGGAAACACCATATATTTT. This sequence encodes CASSVEGTLGNTIYF.

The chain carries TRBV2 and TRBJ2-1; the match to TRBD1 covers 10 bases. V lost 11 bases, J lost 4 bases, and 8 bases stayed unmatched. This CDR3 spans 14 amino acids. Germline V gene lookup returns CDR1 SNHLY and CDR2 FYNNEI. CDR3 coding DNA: TGTGCCGGATCATGGACAGGGGGGTACAATGAGCAGTTCTTC. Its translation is CAGSWTGGYNEQFF.

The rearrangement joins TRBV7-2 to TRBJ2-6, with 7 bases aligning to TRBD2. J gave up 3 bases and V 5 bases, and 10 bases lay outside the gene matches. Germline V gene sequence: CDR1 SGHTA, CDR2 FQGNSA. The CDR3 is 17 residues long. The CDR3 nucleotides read TGTGCCAGCAGCCCCCTTAGGGTAGCGGGTGGGGCCAACGTCCTGACTTTC. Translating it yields CASSPLRVAGGANVLTF.

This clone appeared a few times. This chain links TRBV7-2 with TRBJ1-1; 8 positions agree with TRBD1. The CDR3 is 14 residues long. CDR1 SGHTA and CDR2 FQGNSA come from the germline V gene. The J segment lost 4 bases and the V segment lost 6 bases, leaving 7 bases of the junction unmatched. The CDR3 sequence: CASRWTGWSTEAFF. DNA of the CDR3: TGTGCCAGCAGATGGACAGGGTGGAGCACTGAAGCTTTCTTT.

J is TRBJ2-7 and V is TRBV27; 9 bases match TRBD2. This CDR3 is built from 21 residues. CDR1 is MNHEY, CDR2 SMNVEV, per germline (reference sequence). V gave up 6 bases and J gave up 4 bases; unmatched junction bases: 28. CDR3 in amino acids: CASSYRGAGTSSSRGGYEQYF. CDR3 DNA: TGTGCCAGCAGCTACCGAGGGGCCGGGACTAGCAGTTCCCGCGGCGGGTACGAGCAGTACTTC.

The CDR3 region has the DNA TGTGCCAGCAGACCACCGGCAGCGGGTATAAATGAGCAGTTCTTC. Encoded protein: CASRPPAAGINEQFF. The V gene is TRBV27, the J gene TRBJ2-1, with TRBD2 as a possible D gene (6 bases). V shed 6 bases and J shed 7 bases, with 19 bases lying between them. CDR1 MNHEY and CDR2 SMNVEV come from the germline V gene (reference sequence). CDR3 size: 15 residues.

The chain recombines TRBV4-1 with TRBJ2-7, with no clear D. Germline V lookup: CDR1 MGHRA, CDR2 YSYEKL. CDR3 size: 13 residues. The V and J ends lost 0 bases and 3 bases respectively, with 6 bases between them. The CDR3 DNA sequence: TGCGCCAGCAGCCAAGACAGCGTCTACGAGCAGTACTTC. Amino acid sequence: CASSQDSVYEQYF.

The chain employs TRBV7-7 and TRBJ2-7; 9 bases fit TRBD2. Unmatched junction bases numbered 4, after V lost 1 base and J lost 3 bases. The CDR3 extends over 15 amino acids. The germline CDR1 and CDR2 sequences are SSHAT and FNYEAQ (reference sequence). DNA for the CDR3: TGTGCCAGCAGCTTAGGTAGCGGGAGTGTCTACGAGCAGTACTTC. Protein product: CASSLGSGSVYEQYF.

For the CDR3, the DNA is TGCAGCGTTACCACGTCTAACTACGAGCAGTACTTC. Amino acids: CSVTTSNYEQYF. The rearrangement joins TRBV29-1 to TRBJ2-7; D is unresolved. The germline V and J ends were trimmed by 5 bases and 3 bases, with 11 bases remaining between them. CDR1 is SQVTM and CDR2 is ANQGSEA in the germline V gene. The CDR3 spans 12 residues.